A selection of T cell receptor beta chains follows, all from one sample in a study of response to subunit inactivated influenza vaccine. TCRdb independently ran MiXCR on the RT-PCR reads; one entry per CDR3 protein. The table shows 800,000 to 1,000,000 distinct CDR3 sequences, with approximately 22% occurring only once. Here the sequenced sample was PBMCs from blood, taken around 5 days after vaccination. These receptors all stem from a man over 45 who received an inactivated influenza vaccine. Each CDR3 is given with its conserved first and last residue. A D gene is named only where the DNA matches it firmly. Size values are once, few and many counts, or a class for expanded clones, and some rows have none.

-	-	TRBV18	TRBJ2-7	TGTGCCAGCTCACTCTCTAGCGCCGAGCAGTACTTC	CASSLSSAEQYF
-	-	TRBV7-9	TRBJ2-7	TGTGCCAGCAGCTTCTTCCCTCTACTCTACGAGCAGTACTTC	CASSFFPLLYEQYF
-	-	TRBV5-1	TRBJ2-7	TGCGCCAGCAGCCCCCCTTGCGTTCGGTACTTC	CASSPPCVRYF
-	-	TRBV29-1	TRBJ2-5	TGCAGCGTTCAGACAAGGTACCAAGAGACCCAGTACTTC	CSVQTRYQETQYF
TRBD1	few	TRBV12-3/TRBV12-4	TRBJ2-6	TGTGCCAGCAGTCCCGGACAGGGGGCAACAGGGGCCAACGTCCTGACTTTC	CASSPGQGATGANVLTF
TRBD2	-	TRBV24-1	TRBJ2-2	TGTGCCAGAGATAGGGTAGCGGGAGGCGGCACCGGGGAGCTGTTTTTT	CARDRVAGGGTGELFF
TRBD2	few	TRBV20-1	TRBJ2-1	TGCAGTGCTAGAGATCTGCGGGAGGAGTATGAGCAGTTCTTC	CSARDLREEYEQFF
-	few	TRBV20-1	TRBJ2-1	TGCAGTGCTTACGCCGGTTGGGGTAGGGACAATGAGCAGTTCTTC	CSAYAGWGRDNEQFF
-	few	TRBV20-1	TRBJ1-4	TGCAGTGCTAAGCAGGCCTTGGGGGGTGAAAAACTGTTTTTT	CSAKQALGGEKLFF
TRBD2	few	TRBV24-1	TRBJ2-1	TGTGCCACCAGTGATTTGGAGACTAGCGGGAACTACAATGAGCAGTTCTTC	CATSDLETSGNYNEQFF
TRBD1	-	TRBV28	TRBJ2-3	TGTGCCAGCAGTTTAGTTATTGTAATACCAAGGACAGGCGAAAAGGATACGCAGTATTTT	CASSLVIVIPRTGEKDTQYF
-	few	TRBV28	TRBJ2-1	TGTGCCAGCAGTTCAGGCGGGGCCCCCTACAATGAGCAGTTCTTC	CASSSGGAPYNEQFF
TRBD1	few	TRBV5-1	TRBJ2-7	TGCGCCAGCAGCTCGGGACAGGGGTACTACGAGCAGTACTTC	CASSSGQGYYEQYF
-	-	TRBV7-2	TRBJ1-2	TGTGCCAGCAGCTTAGACCGAGGGGGGGATGGCTACACCTTC	CASSLDRGGDGYTF
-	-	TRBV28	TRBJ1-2	TGTGCCAGCACCTGGGAAAACCGGGGTGGCTACACCTTC	CASTWENRGGYTF
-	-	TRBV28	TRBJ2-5	TGTGCCAGCAGTTTTGGGACCCAGTACTTC	CASSFGTQYF
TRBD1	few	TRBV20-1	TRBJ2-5	TGCAGTGCTAGGTCCGGCAGGGGGTCCTCGCGGGCCCAGTACTTC	CSARSGRGSSRAQYF
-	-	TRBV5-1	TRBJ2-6	TGCGCCAGCAGCTTGGGTCCGGCGGGAACCGGGGCCAACGTCCTGACTTTC	CASSLGPAGTGANVLTF
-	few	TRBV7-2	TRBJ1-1	TGTGCCAGCAGCCCTGCCTGGGGCGCGGACACTGAAGCTTTCTTT	CASSPAWGADTEAFF
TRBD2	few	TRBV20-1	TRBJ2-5	TGCAGTGCAACAAGGGGGGTAGCGGGAGGTGGGAAAGAGACCCAGTACTTC	CSATRGVAGGGKETQYF
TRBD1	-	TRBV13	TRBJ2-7	TGTGCCAGCAGCAAAGGACAGGGCGGTTTTTTCCACGAGCAGTACTTC	CASSKGQGGFFHEQYF
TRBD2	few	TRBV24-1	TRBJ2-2	TGTGCCACCAGTGATCCCGGGGGGTACACCGGGGAGCTGTTTTTT	CATSDPGGYTGELFF
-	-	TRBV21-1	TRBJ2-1	TGTGCCAGCAGCAAAGTAGGGCTAGCCGATGAGCAGTTCTTC	CASSKVGLADEQFF
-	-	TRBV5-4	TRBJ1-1	TGTGCCAGCAGCTTGTACATGGGCCAAGCTTTCTTT	CASSLYMGQAFF
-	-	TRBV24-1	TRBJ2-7	TGTGCCACCAGCAGGGCCGACTCCTACGAGCAGTACTTC	CATSRADSYEQYF
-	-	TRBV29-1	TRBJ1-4	TGCAGCGTTGCAGAGGGGAATGAAAAACTGTTTTTT	CSVAEGNEKLFF
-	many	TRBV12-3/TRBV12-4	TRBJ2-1	TGTGCCAGCAGTCCCGGCCTAGCGCCTAATGAGCAGTTCTTC	CASSPGLAPNEQFF
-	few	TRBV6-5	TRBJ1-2	TGTGCCAGCAGGAGGATAGGGTATGGCTACACCTTC	CASRRIGYGYTF
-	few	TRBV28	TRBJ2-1	TGTGCCAGCAGTTTTGGTCGTTCCGGGGGATACAATGAGCAGTTCTTC	CASSFGRSGGYNEQFF
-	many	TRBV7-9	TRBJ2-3	TGTGCCAGCAGCCCGGTTCTCGGGGGCACAGATACGCAGTATTTT	CASSPVLGGTDTQYF
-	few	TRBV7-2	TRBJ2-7	TGTGCCAGCAGCTTAGATCCTAACTACGAGCAGTACTTC	CASSLDPNYEQYF
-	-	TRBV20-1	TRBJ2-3	TGCAGTGCTAGAGATTTAGGACGTTTCACAGATACGCAGTATTTT	CSARDLGRFTDTQYF
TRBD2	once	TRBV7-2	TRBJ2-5	TGTGCCAGCAGCTTAGGGGTGACTAGCGGGGGACAAGAGACCCAGTACTTC	CASSLGVTSGGQETQYF
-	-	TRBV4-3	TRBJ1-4	TGCGCCAGCAGCCGACGGACTGCAACTAATGAAAAACTGTTTTTT	CASSRRTATNEKLFF
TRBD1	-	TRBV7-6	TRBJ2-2	TGTGCCAGCAGCCCAAGACGGACAGGGGGCGAGTCCGGGGAGCTGTTTTTT	CASSPRRTGGESGELFF
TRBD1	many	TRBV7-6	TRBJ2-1	TGTGCCAGCAGCTTGGGACAGGGCCTTGGTGGTGAGCAGTTCTTC	CASSLGQGLGGEQFF
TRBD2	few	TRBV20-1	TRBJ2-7	TGCAGGGCAGGGACTAGCGGATCCTACGAGCAGTACTTC	CRAGTSGSYEQYF
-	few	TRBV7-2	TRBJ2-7	TGTGCCAGCAGCTCCCCCGTGGCCCCTAAGCTGGGGTACGAGCAGTACTTC	CASSSPVAPKLGYEQYF
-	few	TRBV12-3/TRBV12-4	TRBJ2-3	TGTGCCGGGCGAGACAGCACAGATACGCAGTATTTT	CAGRDSTDTQYF
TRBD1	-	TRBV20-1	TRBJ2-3	TGCAGTGCCAGGAGACAGGGGTTCACAGATACGCAGTATTTT	CSARRQGFTDTQYF
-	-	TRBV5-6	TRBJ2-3	TGTGCCAGCAGCCCTGCGGGACTTGTAGATACGCAGTATTTT	CASSPAGLVDTQYF
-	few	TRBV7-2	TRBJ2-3	TGTGCCAGCAGCTTAGTTTACGACACAGATACGCAGTATTTT	CASSLVYDTDTQYF
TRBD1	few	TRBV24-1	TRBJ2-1	TGTGCCACCAGTGATTTCGGGACAGGGCACAATGAGCAGTTCTTC	CATSDFGTGHNEQFF
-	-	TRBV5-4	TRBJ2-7	TGTGCCAGCAGCTTGGGAGGGACTTCAACCTACGAGCAGTACTTC	CASSLGGTSTYEQYF
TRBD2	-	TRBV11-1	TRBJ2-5	TGTGCCAGCAGCTTGCTGAAGGGACTAGCGGGGGGAGAAGAGACCCAGTACTTC	CASSLLKGLAGGEETQYF